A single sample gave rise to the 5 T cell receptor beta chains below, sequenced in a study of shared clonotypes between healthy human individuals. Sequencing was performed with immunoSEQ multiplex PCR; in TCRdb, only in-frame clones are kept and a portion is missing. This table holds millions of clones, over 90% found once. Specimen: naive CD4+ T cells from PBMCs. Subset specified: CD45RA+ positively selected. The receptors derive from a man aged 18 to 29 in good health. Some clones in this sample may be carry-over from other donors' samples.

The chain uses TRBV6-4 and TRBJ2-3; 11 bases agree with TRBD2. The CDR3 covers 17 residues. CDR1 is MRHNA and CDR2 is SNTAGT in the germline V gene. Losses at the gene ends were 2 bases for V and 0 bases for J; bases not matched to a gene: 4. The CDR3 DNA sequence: TGTGCCAGCAGTGACACGGGGACTAGCGGTAGCACAGATACGCAGTATTTT. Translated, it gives CASSDTGTSGSTDTQYF.

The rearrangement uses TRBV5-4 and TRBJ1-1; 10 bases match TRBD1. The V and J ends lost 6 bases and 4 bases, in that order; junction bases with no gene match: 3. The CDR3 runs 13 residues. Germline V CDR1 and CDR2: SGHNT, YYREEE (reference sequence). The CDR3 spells CASTRDRGTEAFF. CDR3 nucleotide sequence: TGTGCCAGCACCCGGGACAGGGGCACTGAAGCTTTCTTT.

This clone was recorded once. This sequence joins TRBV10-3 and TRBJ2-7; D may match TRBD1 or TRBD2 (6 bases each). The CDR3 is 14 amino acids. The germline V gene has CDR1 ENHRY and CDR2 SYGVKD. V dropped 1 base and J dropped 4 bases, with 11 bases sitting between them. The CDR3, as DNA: TGTGCCATCAGTGAGTACACAGGGAGGTACGAGCAGTACTTC. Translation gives CAISEYTGRYEQYF.

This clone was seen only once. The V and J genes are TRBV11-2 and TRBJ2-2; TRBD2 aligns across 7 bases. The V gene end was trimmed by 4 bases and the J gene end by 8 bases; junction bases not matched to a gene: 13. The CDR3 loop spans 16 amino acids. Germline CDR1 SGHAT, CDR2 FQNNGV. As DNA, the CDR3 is TGTGCCAGCAGCTCCCTTCGGACTAGAGTATGGGGGGAGCTGTTTTTT. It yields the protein CASSSLRTRVWGELFF.

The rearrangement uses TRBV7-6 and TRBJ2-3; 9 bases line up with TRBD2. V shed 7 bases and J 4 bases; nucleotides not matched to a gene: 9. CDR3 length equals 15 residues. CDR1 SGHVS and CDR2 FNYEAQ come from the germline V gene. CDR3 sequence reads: CASTRSGSKADTQYF. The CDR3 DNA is TGTGCCAGCACCCGTAGCGGGAGTAAGGCAGATACGCAGTATTTT.